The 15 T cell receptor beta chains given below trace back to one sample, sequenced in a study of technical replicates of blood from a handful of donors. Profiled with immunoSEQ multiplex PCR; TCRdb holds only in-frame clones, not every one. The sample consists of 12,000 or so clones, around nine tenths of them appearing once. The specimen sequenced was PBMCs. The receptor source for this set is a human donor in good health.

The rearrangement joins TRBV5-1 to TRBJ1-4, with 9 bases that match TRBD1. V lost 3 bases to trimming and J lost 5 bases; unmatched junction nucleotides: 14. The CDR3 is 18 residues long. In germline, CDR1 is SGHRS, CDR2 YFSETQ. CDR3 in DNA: TGCGCCAGCAGCTGGGGACAGGGACTGGGGTCCCGAAATGAAAAACTGTTTTTT. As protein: CASSWGQGLGSRNEKLFF.

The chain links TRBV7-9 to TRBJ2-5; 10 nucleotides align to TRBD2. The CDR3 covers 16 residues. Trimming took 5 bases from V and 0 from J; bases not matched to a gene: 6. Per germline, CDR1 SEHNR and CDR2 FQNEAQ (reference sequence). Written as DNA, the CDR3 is TGTGCCAGCAGCCCTCAGACTAGCGGGTACCAAGAGACCCAGTACTTC. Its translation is CASSPQTSGYQETQYF. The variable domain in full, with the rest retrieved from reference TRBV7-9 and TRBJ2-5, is DTGVSQNPRHKITKRGQNVTFRCDPISEHNRLYWYRQTLGQGPEFLTYFQNEAQLEKSRLLSDRFSAERPKGSFSTLEIQRTEQGDSAMYLCASSPQTSGYQETQYFGPGTRLLVL.

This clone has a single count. The CDR3: CASRSDRGLYMNTEAFF. The CDR3, as DNA: TGCGCCAGCAGATCGGACAGGGGGCTGTACATGAACACTGAAGCTTTCTTT. The genes are TRBV5-1 and TRBJ1-1, with 11 bases lining up with TRBD1. Unmatched junction bases numbered 9, after V lost 5 bases and J lost 0 bases. The CDR3 loop spans 17 amino acids. Germline V gene data show CDR1 as SGHRS and CDR2 as YFSETQ.

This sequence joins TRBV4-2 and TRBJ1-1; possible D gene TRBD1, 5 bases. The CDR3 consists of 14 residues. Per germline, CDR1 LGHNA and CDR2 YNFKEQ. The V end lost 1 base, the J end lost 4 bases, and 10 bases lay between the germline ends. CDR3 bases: TGTGCCAGCAGCCAAGGACGGGGGATCACTGAAGCTTTCTTT. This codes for CASSQGRGITEAFF.

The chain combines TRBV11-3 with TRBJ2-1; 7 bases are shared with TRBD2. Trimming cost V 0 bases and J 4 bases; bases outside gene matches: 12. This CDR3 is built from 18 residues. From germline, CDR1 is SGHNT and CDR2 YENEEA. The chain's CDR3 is CASSLDQGGSSRYNEQFF. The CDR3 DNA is TGTGCCAGCAGCTTAGATCAGGGAGGGTCTAGCAGATACAATGAGCAGTTCTTC.

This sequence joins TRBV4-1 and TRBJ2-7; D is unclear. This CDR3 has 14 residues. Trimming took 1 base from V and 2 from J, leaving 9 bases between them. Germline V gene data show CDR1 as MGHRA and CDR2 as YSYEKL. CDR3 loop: CASSQGQLAYEQYF. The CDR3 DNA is TGCGCCAGCAGCCAAGGGCAGCTAGCCTACGAGCAGTACTTC.

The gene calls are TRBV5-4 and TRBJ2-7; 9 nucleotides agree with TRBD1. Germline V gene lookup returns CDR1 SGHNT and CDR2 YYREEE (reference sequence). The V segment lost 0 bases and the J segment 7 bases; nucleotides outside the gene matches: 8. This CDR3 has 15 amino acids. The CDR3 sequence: CASSLDRQGVKEQYF. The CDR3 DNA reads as TGTGCCAGCAGCTTGGATCGACAGGGGGTAAAAGAGCAGTACTTC.

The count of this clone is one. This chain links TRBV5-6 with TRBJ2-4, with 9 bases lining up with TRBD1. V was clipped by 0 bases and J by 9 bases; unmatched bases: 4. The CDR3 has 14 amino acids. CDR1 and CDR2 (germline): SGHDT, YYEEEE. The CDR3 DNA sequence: TGTGCCAGCAGCTTGGGGGACAGGGCTGGCATTCAGTACTTC. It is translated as CASSLGDRAGIQYF.

The CDR3 here is CASSWGLAKTQYF. The CDR3 coding sequence is TGTGCCAGCAGCTGGGGACTAGCGAAGACCCAGTACTTC. This chain links TRBV7-2 with TRBJ2-5; 10 bases align to TRBD2. The CDR3 runs to 13 residues. Trimming cost V 4 bases and J 6 bases; bases outside gene matches: 2. In germline, CDR1 is SGHTA, CDR2 FQGNSA.

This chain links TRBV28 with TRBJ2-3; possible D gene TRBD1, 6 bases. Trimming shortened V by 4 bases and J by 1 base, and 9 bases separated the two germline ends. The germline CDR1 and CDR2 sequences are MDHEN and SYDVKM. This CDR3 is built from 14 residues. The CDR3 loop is CASSWAGGTDTQYF. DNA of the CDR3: TGTGCCAGCAGTTGGGCAGGGGGCACAGATACGCAGTATTTT.

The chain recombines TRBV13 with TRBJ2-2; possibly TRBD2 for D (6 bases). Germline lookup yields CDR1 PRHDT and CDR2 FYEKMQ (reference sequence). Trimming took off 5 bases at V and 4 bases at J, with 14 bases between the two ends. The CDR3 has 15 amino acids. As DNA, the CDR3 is TGTGCCAGCAGCGCGGGACTGGCGGGCACCGGGGAGCTGTTTTTT. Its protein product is CASSAGLAGTGELFF. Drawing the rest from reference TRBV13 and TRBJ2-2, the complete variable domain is AAGVIQSPRHLIKEKRETATLKCYPIPRHDTVYWYQQGPGQDPQFLISFYEKMQSDKGSIPDRFSAQQFSDYHSELNMSSLELGDSALYFCASSAGLAGTGELFFGEGSRLTVL.

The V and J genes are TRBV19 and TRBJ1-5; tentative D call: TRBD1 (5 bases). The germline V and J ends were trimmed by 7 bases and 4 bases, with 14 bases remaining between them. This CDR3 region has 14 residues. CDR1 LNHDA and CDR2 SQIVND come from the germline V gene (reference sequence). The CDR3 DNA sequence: TGTGCCAGTACTAGGCAGGGTATGAATCAGCCCCAGCATTTT. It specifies CASTRQGMNQPQHF.

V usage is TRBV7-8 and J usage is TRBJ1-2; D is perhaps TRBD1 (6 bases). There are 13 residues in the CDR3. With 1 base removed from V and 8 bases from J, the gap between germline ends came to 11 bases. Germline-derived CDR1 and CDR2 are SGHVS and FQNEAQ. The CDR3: CASSLGTDRGYTF. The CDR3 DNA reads TGTGCCAGCAGCTTAGGGACAGATAGGGGCTACACCTTC.

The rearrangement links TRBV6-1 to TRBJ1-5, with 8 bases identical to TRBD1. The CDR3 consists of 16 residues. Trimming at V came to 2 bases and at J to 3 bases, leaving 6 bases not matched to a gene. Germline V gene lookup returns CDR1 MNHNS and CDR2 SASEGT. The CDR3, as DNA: TGTGCCAGCAGTGAACACGCAGGGGGCAACAATCAGCCCCAGCATTTT. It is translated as CASSEHAGGNNQPQHF.

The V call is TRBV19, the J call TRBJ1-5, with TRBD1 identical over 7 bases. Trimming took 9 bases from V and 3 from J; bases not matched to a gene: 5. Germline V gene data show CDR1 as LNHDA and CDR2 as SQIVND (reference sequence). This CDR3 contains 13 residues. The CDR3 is CASLGTVNQPQHF. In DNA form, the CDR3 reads TGTGCCAGCCTCGGGACAGTCAATCAGCCCCAGCATTTT.